The entry that follows covers one TCR beta chain sequence. The data stem from a study of blood T cell repertoires in COVID-19. For the study at large: From the United States, Italy and Spain came samples of acute and convalescent COVID-19. In each case, the material was cDNA or gDNA derived from T cells, B-cell-depleted T cells, or PBMCs.

Authors' data handling: Estimation of nucleated cell counts relied on the amplification of reference gene primers. The data were produced by immunoSEQ multiplex PCR, yet TCRdb's version contains in-frame clones alone and is incomplete. The DNA was the basis for D and trimming; V, J and clone size are from that table. The data hold 360,000 or so clones, with around 91% observed a single time. Germline lookup yields CDR1 SGHDN and CDR2 FVKESK. Trimming shortened V by 4 bases and J by 3 bases, and 13 bases separated the two germline ends. The length of the CDR3 is 14 residues. The receptor comes from a man aged 18 to 29 with active or convalescent COVID-19. J is TRBJ2-7 and V is TRBV14, with TRBD2 as a possible D gene (6 bases). Input material: peripheral blood. The CDR3 spells CASSPLWDFYEQYF. CDR3 bases: TGTGCCAGCAGCCCCTTATGGGACTTCTACGAGCAGTACTTC.